The TCR beta chain described here comes from a study of tumor-infiltrating lymphocytes in localized non-small cell lung cancer. Whole-study findings and limits: T-cell fraction did not differ between immunotypes IM1 and IM2.

Within the sample, this clone is medium-sized. The antigen is undetermined. The junction had 5 bases not matched to a gene; V was cut back by 1 base and J by 2 bases. There are 15 residues in the CDR3. Germline CDR1 reads GTSNPN; CDR2 reads SVGIG (reference sequence). Sequencing used immunoSEQ multiplex PCR; TCRdb keeps in-frame clones, though not all of them. The sample lists about 16,000 clones, roughly four fifths occurring once. The chain combines TRBV30 with TRBJ1-2; 9 bases are a match to TRBD1. The sequence came from a human donor with non-small cell lung cancer. The sample comprised lung tumor tissue. The CDR3 bases are TGTGCCTGGAGTGGTACAGGGGGCGGCAACTATGGCTACACCTTC. Encoded protein: CAWSGTGGGNYGYTF.